The 27 T cell receptor beta chains below all came from one sample that was sequenced in a study of Ad26.COV2.S vaccination and SARS-CoV-2 variants. Method: immunoSEQ multiplex PCR; TCRdb's copy keeps in-frame clones and lacks some. The table records approximately 480,000 clones, around nine tenths of them present only once. Noted treatment: around 19 received Ad26.COV2.S at low or high dose, single or two shots; five or six received placebo; per-sample allocation not given. Day 63 following the first vaccine or placebo injection was when the samples were taken. Source: peripheral blood, taken in a trial of Ad26.COV2.S vaccine versus placebo. The source is a person aged 18-65 years who received the Ad26.COV2.S COVID-19 vaccine or a placebo.

This rearrangement joins TRBV29-1 to TRBJ1-1; 8 nucleotides line up with TRBD1. Germline-derived CDR1 and CDR2 are SQVTM and ANQGSEA. CDR3 length equals 18 residues. Trimming at V came to 4 bases and at J to 5 bases, leaving 21 bases not matched to a gene. DNA for the CDR3: TGCAGCGTTGTAGAGGGCAGGGGGCAAGCCCCTAGGGGGACTGAAGCTTTCTTT. This translates into CSVVEGRGQAPRGTEAFF. The full variable domain, in which reference TRBV29-1 and TRBJ1-1 provide the parts outside the CDR3, is SAVISQKPSRDICQRGTSLTIQCQVDSQVTMMFWYRQQPGQSLTLIATANQGSEATYESGFVIDKFPISRPNLTFSTLTVSNMSPEDSSIYLCSVVEGRGQAPRGTEAFFGQGTRLTVV.

The chain employs TRBV7-2 and TRBJ1-1; D might be TRBD1 (5 bases). Between the trimmed V and J ends, which lost 0 bases and 5 bases, there was a span of 13 bases. From germline, CDR1 is SGHTA and CDR2 FQGNSA. The CDR3 length is 15 residues. The CDR3 loop is CASSLAGTSRTEAFF. The CDR3 DNA reads TGTGCCAGCAGCTTAGCTGGGACGTCTCGGACTGAAGCTTTCTTT.

The chain recombines TRBV7-8 with TRBJ2-5, with D hard to call. Germline V gene data show CDR1 as SGHVS and CDR2 as FQNEAQ. The CDR3 has 15 residues. The V gene lost 5 bases and the J gene lost 2 bases, with 15 bases spanning the gap. CDR3 sequence: CASSQPTTVQETQYF. The CDR3 region has the DNA TGTGCCAGCAGCCAACCTACGACGGTACAAGAGACCCAGTACTTC.

The genes are TRBV30 and TRBJ2-3; the D gene is possibly TRBD2 (5 bases). V dropped 0 bases and J dropped 0 bases, with 10 bases sitting between them. The CDR3 sequence is 15 residues long. Germline V CDR1 and CDR2: GTSNPN, SVGIG (reference sequence). The CDR3, as DNA: TGTGCCTGGAGTGTAGCCGGGGATAGCACAGATACGCAGTATTTT. This sequence encodes CAWSVAGDSTDTQYF.

CDR3 nucleotides: TGTGCCAGCGGACCCCAAGAGACCCAGTACTTC. Translating it yields CASGPQETQYF. This rearrangement joins TRBV6-5 to TRBJ2-5; D call uncertain. Germline CDR1 reads MNHEY; CDR2 reads SVGAGI. CDR3 length: 11 amino acids. The ends were cut back, 8 bases at V and 1 base at J, with 5 bases in the middle.

The gene calls are TRBV7-6 and TRBJ2-2; possibly TRBD1 for D (6 bases). Trimming left V 3 bases short and J 6 bases short, with 17 bases between. The CDR3 spans 16 residues. The germline gives CDR1 SGHVS, CDR2 FNYEAQ. The CDR3 region is CASSFGQLRWSGELFF. CDR3 DNA sequence: TGTGCCAGCAGCTTCGGACAGTTGAGATGGTCCGGGGAGCTGTTTTTT. The full variable domain, completed using reference TRBV7-6 and TRBJ2-2, is GAGVSQSPRYKVTKRGQDVALRCDPISGHVSLYWYRQALGQGPEFLTYFNYEAQQDKSGLPNDRFSAERPEGSISTLTIQRTEQRDSAMYRCASSFGQLRWSGELFFGEGSRLTVL.

The rearrangement links TRBV11-2 to TRBJ2-7, with unresolved D. CDR1 and CDR2 (germline): SGHAT, FQNNGV. The CDR3 is made up of 11 amino acids. Trimming pared 6 bases from V and 3 bases from J, leaving 6 bases between. In DNA, the CDR3 is TGTGCCAGCAGTCCCAACTACGAGCAGTACTTC. Translated: CASSPNYEQYF.

The CDR3 protein is CASSFGLAGGRKYF. CDR3 bases: TGTGCCAGCAGCTTTGGGCTAGCGGGAGGAAGGAAGTACTTC. J is TRBJ2-5 and V is TRBV7-3; 11 bases fit TRBD2. V gave up 3 bases and J gave up 12 bases; unmatched junction bases: 9. CDR1 is SGHTA and CDR2 is FQGTGA in the germline V gene. The CDR3 sequence is 14 residues long.

This clone has more than one count but fewer than ten. The rearrangement links TRBV15 to TRBJ1-2; 7 bases match TRBD1. Unmatched junction bases numbered 9, after V lost 0 bases and J lost 8 bases. The CDR3 extends over 15 amino acids. CDR1 and CDR2 from the germline V gene are LNHNV and YYDKDF (reference sequence). CDR3 DNA: TGTGCCACCAGCAGAGATAGGCCCAGGGGGGGCGGCTACACCTTC. It translates to CATSRDRPRGGGYTF.

In this sample, this clone turned up a few times. The rearrangement links TRBV4-2 to TRBJ2-7, with D possibly matching TRBD2 (6 bases). The CDR3 has 16 amino acids. Germline V gene data show CDR1 as LGHNA and CDR2 as YNFKEQ. V lost 0 bases to trimming and J lost 5 bases, with 17 bases between them. The CDR3 nucleotides are TGTGCCAGCAGCCAAGAAGTAGCGGCAGGAACGGACGAGCAGTACTTC. Translated: CASSQEVAAGTDEQYF.

The chain carries TRBV19 and TRBJ1-2; D remains ambiguous. Germline assignment: CDR1 LNHDA and CDR2 SQIVND (reference sequence). The V and J ends lost 5 bases and 2 bases respectively, with 9 bases between them. The CDR3 spans 13 residues. CDR3 sequence (DNA): TGTGCCAGTAGTCTGGGGATAAACTATGGCTACACCTTC. It specifies CASSLGINYGYTF.

The V call is TRBV5-1, the J call TRBJ1-2; the match to TRBD1 covers 8 bases. In germline, CDR1 is SGHRS, CDR2 YFSETQ. Trimming cost V 1 base and J 2 bases; bases outside gene matches: 4. The CDR3 covers 15 residues. The CDR3, as DNA: TGCGCCAGCAGCTTGAGAGCAGGGGGCAACTATGGCTACACCTTC. As protein: CASSLRAGGNYGYTF.

This clone was counted only a few times. The same CDR3 is also encoded by other DNA sequences in this sample. The chain has TRBV9 and TRBJ2-1, with 7 bases identical to TRBD2. This CDR3 comprises 15 residues. Trimming took 0 bases from V and 3 from J; bases not matched to a gene: 3. Per the germline V gene, CDR1 is SGDLS and CDR2 is YYNGEE. The CDR3 coding sequence is TGTGCCAGCAGCGTAGGGTCGGGAGGCTACAATGAGCAGTTCTTC. Its translation is CASSVGSGGYNEQFF.

The CDR3 reads CASSPPGGYGYTF. As DNA, the CDR3 is TGTGCCAGCAGTCCGCCAGGAGGCTATGGCTACACCTTC. The V and J genes are TRBV6-6 and TRBJ1-2; no firm D call. The CDR3 totals 13 residues. V lost 5 bases and J lost 4, with 11 bases in between. The germline gives CDR1 MNHNY, CDR2 SVGAGI (reference sequence).

This sequence joins TRBV6-5 and TRBJ2-1, with 7 positions matching TRBD2. Germline lookup yields CDR1 MNHEY and CDR2 SVGAGI. The CDR3 spans 14 residues. V trimming: 2 bases; J trimming: 9 bases; junction bases outside the gene matches: 7. The CDR3 reads CASSYMAGVGEQFF. CDR3 in DNA: TGTGCCAGCAGTTACATGGCGGGAGTAGGTGAGCAGTTCTTC.

The sample holds one count of this clone. A junction end diverges from the germline sequence, so it may reflect a read error. The J gene is TRBJ2-5, the V gene TRBV2; the match to TRBD1 covers 8 bases. Germline CDR1 and CDR2: SNHLY and FYNNEI. The CDR3 loop spans 14 amino acids. For the CDR3, the DNA is TGTGCCAGCAATGAACAGGGGGTTTTGGAGACCCAGTACTTC. Amino acid sequence: CASNEQGVLETQYF.

The chain employs TRBV5-4 and TRBJ2-4, with TRBD2 identical over 7 bases. Unmatched junction bases numbered 14, after V lost 5 bases and J lost 6 bases. This CDR3 has 16 residues. Germline lookup yields CDR1 SGHNT and CDR2 YYREEE (reference sequence). The CDR3 spells CASSVQRDGPTNIQYF. The CDR3, as DNA: TGTGCCAGCAGTGTACAGCGGGACGGACCAACAAACATTCAGTACTTC.

The V call is TRBV11-2, the J call TRBJ2-2; D is uncertain. V was shortened by 5 bases and J by 3 bases, with 16 bases between the two germline ends. The CDR3 covers 16 residues. From germline, CDR1 is SGHAT and CDR2 FQNNGV. CDR3: CASSQEVGTYTGELFF. In DNA form, the CDR3 reads TGTGCCAGCAGCCAAGAGGTGGGCACTTACACCGGGGAGCTGTTTTTT.

For this clone: This sample also contains other DNA sequences that code for the same CDR3. The V gene is TRBV4-3, the J gene TRBJ2-1; 12 bases agree with TRBD2. The V and J ends lost 4 bases and 7 bases, in that order; junction bases with no gene match: 5. The CDR3 runs to 15 residues. CDR1 and CDR2 (germline): LGHNA, YSLEER. CDR3 in DNA: TGCGCCAGCAGCCTGGGGCTAGCGGGGGGGAATGAGCAGTTCTTC. This encodes CASSLGLAGGNEQFF.

The genes are TRBV19 and TRBJ1-1, with a weak D call TRBD1 (6 bases). Deletions cut 5 bases from V and 3 bases from J, with 10 bases between. CDR3 size: 13 residues. The germline CDR1 and CDR2 sequences are LNHDA and SQIVND (reference sequence). DNA of the CDR3: TGTGCCAGTAGTCCCTGGACAGACACTGAAGCTTTCTTT. Protein product: CASSPWTDTEAFF. The full variable domain, in which reference TRBV19 and TRBJ1-1 provide the parts outside the CDR3, is DGGITQSPKYLFRKEGQNVTLSCEQNLNHDAMYWYRQDPGQGLRLIYYSQIVNDFQKGDIAEGYSVSREKKESFPLTVTSAQKNPTAFYLCASSPWTDTEAFFGQGTRLTVV.

The V call is TRBV2, the J call TRBJ1-5; 9 nucleotides match TRBD1. The junction had 4 bases not matched to a gene; V was cut back by 6 bases and J by 7 bases. Germline V gene data show CDR1 as SNHLY and CDR2 as FYNNEI. The CDR3 loop spans 13 amino acids. The CDR3 nucleotides are TGTGCCAGCAGGGACAGGGGAATACAGCCCCAGCATTTT. Translated: CASRDRGIQPQHF.

The chain couples TRBV5-6 to TRBJ2-7; perhaps D is TRBD1 or TRBD2 (5 bases each). The CDR3 spans 15 residues. The germline V and J ends were trimmed by 1 base and 2 bases, with 13 bases remaining between them. Germline CDR1 is SGHDT and CDR2 is YYEEEE. This chain's CDR3 is CASSLWGMGAYEQYF. In DNA, the CDR3 is TGTGCCAGCAGCTTGTGGGGGATGGGAGCCTACGAGCAGTACTTC.

The rearrangement links TRBV2 to TRBJ1-2, with 9 bases fitting TRBD1. Germline values: CDR1 SNHLY, CDR2 FYNNEI. V lost 0 bases and J lost 7; bases outside the gene matches: 6. This CDR3 comprises 15 residues. CDR3 sequence: CASSEAPQTGGGYTF. CDR3 DNA: TGTGCCAGCAGTGAAGCGCCCCAGACAGGGGGTGGCTACACCTTC.

The CDR3 reads CASSPQADNQPQHF. The CDR3 DNA reads TGTGCCAGCTCACCACAGGCAGACAATCAGCCCCAGCATTTT. The chain is built from TRBV18 and TRBJ1-5, with no clear D. This CDR3 is 14 amino acids long. Germline V gives CDR1 KGHSH, CDR2 LQKENI. Trimming pared 1 base from V and 3 bases from J, leaving 7 bases between.

The chain has TRBV27 and TRBJ2-1, with TRBD2 matching over 11 bases. Unmatched junction bases numbered 8, after V lost 7 bases and J lost 12 bases. Germline CDR1 is MNHEY and CDR2 is SMNVEV (reference sequence). The CDR3 has 13 amino acids. The CDR3 nucleotides are TGTGCCAGCAAGGGTTTTAGCGGGAGGGGGCAGTTCTTC. Translation gives CASKGFSGRGQFF.

This rearrangement joins TRBV5-8 to TRBJ2-5; TRBD2 aligns across 13 bases. The V gene's germline CDR1 is SGHTS and CDR2 YDEGEE. V dropped 1 base and J dropped 4; count of bases not matched to a gene: 7. The CDR3 loop spans 17 amino acids. The CDR3 sequence: CASSLLTSGRAGETQYF. In DNA, the CDR3 is TGTGCCAGCAGCTTGTTAACTAGCGGGAGGGCCGGAGAGACCCAGTACTTC.

The chain recombines TRBV4-2 with TRBJ2-1, with 14 bases identical to TRBD2. In germline, CDR1 is LGHNA, CDR2 YNFKEQ. The CDR3 has 17 residues. V dropped 0 bases and J dropped 8; count of bases not matched to a gene: 6. The CDR3 here is CASSQDSGTSGSDEQFF. CDR3 DNA sequence: TGTGCCAGCAGCCAAGACTCCGGGACTAGCGGGAGCGATGAGCAGTTCTTC.